The present entry profiles one T cell receptor (beta chain) with its context. The antigen it binds to is not known. No per-base quality is available; no much larger clone lies one base away. The sample's time point label is to be understood as: baseline before first vaccination. Samples from vaccinated people were obtained from the UK trials COV001 and COV002, which included a single-blind randomized controlled phase 2/3 trial of AZD1222 (ChAdOx1 nCoV-19) in healthy adults. Trial participant PBMC samples were collected at day 0 and day 28 after the second dose for TCRbeta chain sequencing. The CDR3 regions of human TCRbeta chains were subjected to immunosequencing. As for how the authors treated the data: TCRs in the repertoires were compared against a reference library of SARS-CoV-2-specific TCRs that had been generated with the MIRA antigen-specificity platform. Breadth was defined as the fraction of unique TCRs that were SARS-CoV-2-associated, and depth was defined as the fraction of total T cells that were SARS-CoV-2-associated. Using the MIRA data, every spike-specific TCR was mapped to the spike region that the TCR reacted to and assigned to either a CD4 or a CD8 class. Log10-transformed breadth and depth values were compared by one-way ANOVA with Sidak's multiple comparisons tests. Imported from immuneACCESS, the table was reduced by TCRdb to in-frame sequences with V and J called. These copies leave out some clones; in studies compared against another copy, an unresolved V gene accounts for under half, and the cause of the remainder is not known. D and trimming come from the DNA, and the V and J calls and clone size come from that table. This sample gives some 120,000 clones in total; approximately 88% of them show up just once. The ten largest clones capture less than 6% of the sample.

This record belongs to a study of T cell responses to AZD1222 COVID-19 vaccine (dated by TCRdb to 2020 to 2022). The study in broad terms: Because spike-specific TCR depth and breadth did not differ between the two schedules, AZD1222 recipients who got a second dose at roughly 4 weeks were pooled with those who got a second dose at roughly 12 weeks. TCR sequencing was performed for some 250 trial participants, of whom around 210 were given two doses of AZD1222 and roughly 25 were given two doses of MenACWY control vaccine. Enrollment into the trials was organized by age into subgroups of 18-55, 56-69 and 70-plus years, and those subgroups contained roughly 150, 30 and 60 TCR-sequenced participants, respectively. The study at large found these results: Participants were mostly white British, with more females than males. The authors suggested clonal diversity may have been underestimated. Vaccine-associated CD4 TCRs spanned the whole spike protein, with dominant responses in regions 160-218 and 743-854. After two AZD1222 doses, both the breadth and the depth of spike-specific TCRs were significantly higher than at day 0 and than in MenACWY recipients. Because no day 14 peak-response samples were available, repertoires were characterized only after the peak T cell response. In the small 56-69-year group, the increase in depth fell short of significance, most likely because of low power. Conclusions about previously exposed vaccinees are limited because only six or seven AZD1222 recipients were SARS-CoV-2 seropositive at baseline. Reportedly, almost half of the unique spike-specific TCRs recognized epitopes lying outside the regions that are mutated in the B.1.351 and B.1.1.7 variants.

Cut back by 4 bases and 8 bases, the V and J ends lie 8 bases apart. From its cysteine to its phenylalanine, the CDR3 spans 11 amino acids. Here the CDR3 DNA is all that survives: 33 bases in frame from base 1. This sequence uses TRBV12-3 or TRBV12-4 and TRBJ1-2, with TRBD1 as a weak D call on 6 bases. The sequence came from an adult in good health. The sample in question was peripheral blood, obtained on day 0 of AZD1222 vaccination. The CDR3 protein is CASSSQGGYTF. The DNA sequence is as follows: TGTGCCAGCAGTTCACAGGGCGGCTACACCTTC.